This TCR beta chain was documented in a study of human versus mouse CDR3 diversity and MHC coevolution (dated by TCRdb to about 2017). In the study overall: According to reports, the immunoSEQ assay detects one in 200,000 T cells and minimizes multiplex PCR amplification bias. Across mouse and human samples, each sample had between about 5.5 x 10^6 and 1.7 x 10^7 valid reads. Human naive CD4 T cell repertoires were used as a reference for TCR selection on multiple MHC II alleles and were compared with human-TCR-locus transgenic mice carrying single MHC II. The human cohort was made up of three healthy volunteer blood donors, who at collection were aged 30 to 39, 40 to 50 and 60 to 69, one donor in each range. The full study reports these points: Among all compared groups, two of the three human donors had the lowest clonal inequality scores. Repertoire diversity was not considered directly comparable between humans and mice because human T cells were selected on about 6 MHC II alleles. On average, humans had more CDR3 deletions and insertions than mice did, pointing to greater exonuclease and TdT activity. According to iCHAO1 estimates, humans had the largest TCR beta repertoire, roughly 1.5 million clonotypes, which was attributed likely to selection by multiple MHC II molecules.

The QIAGEN blood and tissue kit was used to extract genomic DNA from the sorted cells, and that DNA was then quantified on a NanoDrop 1000. TCR alpha and beta chains were deep sequenced and quantified on the immunoSEQ platform using multiplex PCR of genomic DNA. As for the authors' bioinformatics: Annotation of the TCR sequences relied on IMGT gene and region definitions. Out-of-frame rearrangements were used as a proxy for the preselection repertoire and compared with in-frame clonotypes. Repertoire size was estimated with the iCHAO1 estimator supplied with the immunoSEQ platform. Clonal inequality was measured with a Gini index on in-frame amino acid clonotypes, based on the Lorenz curve. The intersect function of the R package tcR was used to count shared clonotypes, and the Jaccard index was used to score similarity. V, J and V-J usage frequencies went into a principal component analysis run with the R prcomp function, with no normalization applied. As stored in TCRdb, this immuneACCESS dataset retains in-frame rearrangements with V and J assigned. A fraction of the clones does not appear; measured against another copy, unresolved V genes explain less than half of the discrepancy, and the remainder lacks a known reason. V and J calls and clone size are as listed in that table; D and trimming were resolved from the DNA. The sample table holds roughly 86,000 clones, of which approximately 92% were seen once. The biggest ten clones account for 1.3% of the sample.

Fluorescence-activated cell sorting was used to isolate naive CD4 T cells, defined as CD45RO-negative and CD62L-positive, from PBMCs. From each donor, around 50 ml of fresh peripheral blood was taken, and Ficoll density centrifugation was then used to isolate PBMCs. All samples were sorted on a FACSAria III instrument and reached purity above 95%. The CDR3 starts with the cysteine, ends with the phenylalanine, and has 13 residues. Just the 39-base CDR3 DNA is kept, in frame starting at base 1. For CDR1 and CDR2, the germline V gene lists MNHEY and SVGAGI. The germline ends are 12 bases apart after V is trimmed by 5 bases and J by 4 bases. On this clone itself: Which antigen it targets is not known. Per-base qualities were not stored, and no clone one base away is much larger.

The sample consisted of naive CD4+ T cells from blood. This specimen's cell subset or site label, interpreted: CD45RO-negative CD62L-positive naive CD4 T cells. The TCR was taken from a person between 25 and 70 years old in good health. The V gene is TRBV6-5 and the J gene is TRBJ2-7; the D region possibly corresponds to TRBD2 (5 bases align). The nucleotides are TGTGCCAGCAGTGAAGGAGGTTGGTACGAGCAGTACTTC. It codes for CASSEGGWYEQYF.